Sequencing of this TCR beta chain was carried out in a study of T cells after yellow fever vaccination (dated by TCRdb to about 2019). Describing the broader study: The SMART-Seq v4 Ultra Low Input RNA kit was used to prepare libraries from fractions with low cell numbers. The cohort comprised two healthy male donors, one aged 18 to 30 and one aged 30 to 40 years. Blood samples were taken at several timepoints before and after primary and secondary immunization, and bulk PBMC replicates and cell subsets were isolated. To follow T-cell clones before and after both primary and booster YFV17D yellow fever vaccination, bulk TCR alpha and beta repertoires underwent longitudinal sequencing.

Synthesis of TCR cDNA relied on 5'RACE template switching, a step that introduced a universal primer site along with unique molecular identifiers. cDNA synthesis was primed from both the TCR alpha and TCR beta constant segments. Library amplification involved two PCR steps, and the second step added sample barcodes and sequencing adapters. Libraries were sequenced on Illumina HiSeq 2500 (2x100 bp) or NovaSeq (2x150 bp). Per the original workflow: MIGEC was used to demultiplex reads and collapse the reads into UMI consensus sequences, and MiXCR was used for V(D)J alignment. Vaccine-responding clonotypes were defined with edgeR using replicate PBMC samples, requiring FDR below 0.01 and a log2 fold change above 5 up to day 15. Bulk clonotypes were assigned CD4 or CD8 identity according to which sequenced CD4 or CD8 repertoire held them at higher abundance. TCRdb reran the public reads through fastp at Q25 and MiXCR, keeping productive beta chains. Merged by CDR3 protein, the rows form single entries marked with the most common genes and DNA. TCRdb, not the original authors, processed these V and J calls. Across this sample there are 500,000 to 650,000 distinct CDR3 sequences, with roughly a sixth seen only once. The ten largest account for around a sixth of the sample.

Interpreted using the paper, the treatment or condition label stands for: live attenuated yellow fever vaccine strain. At every blood-draw timepoint, two biological replicates of bulk PBMCs were collected. PBMCs were isolated from peripheral blood using a standard Ficoll-Paque protocol. RNA was extracted with TriZol from bulk PBMCs, CD4 and CD8 fractions, and dextramer-positive and dextramer-negative fractions. CDR1 and CDR2 are read off the germline V gene as SGHTA and FQGNSA. From cysteine to phenylalanine, the CDR3 is 17 amino acids long. Only CDR3 DNA remains: 51 bases, in frame from the first base. For this chain, trimming is 3 bases at the V end and 4 bases at the J end, and the number of junction bases without a gene match is 10. Points the paper makes about the study in general: Because abundant contaminating clonotypes from the bulk population could be contained in FACS-sorted repertoires, computational filtering was required. The secondary T-cell response was found to be weaker but faster than the primary response, with a peak reached on day 5 rather than on day 15. A small fraction of clonotypes showed up in both the CD4 and CD8 compartments, probably as a result of convergent recombination. Only a couple of donors were included in the study, so the extent to which the findings can be generalized is limited. After the booster, most clones that had expanded after primary vaccination were detected again (around 96% of CD4 and roughly nine tenths of CD8), suggesting broad maintenance of memory.

This clonotype was detected a few times. This receptor's antigen is unknown. Per-base qualities were not stored, and no clone one base away is much larger. The rearranged segments are TRBV7-2 and TRBJ2-3, with 10 bases aligning to TRBD2. The material was PBMCs, obtained 5 days after the first yellow fever vaccination. The TCR was taken from a young man who received the YFV17D yellow fever vaccine. Read as DNA, the sequence is TGTGCCAGCAGCTTCCTAGCGGGGGCCAGGGGTGCAGATACGCAGTATTTT. Translated, it gives CASSFLAGARGADTQYF.